One and the same sample provided the 4 T cell receptor beta chains below, sequenced in a study of spatial heterogeneity in lung cancer. From the 5' RACE reads, TCRdb called clonotypes with MiXCR, one entry per CDR3 protein. This table holds roughly 6,200 distinct CDR3 sequences, approximately 18% found once. Time point here: sample taken at primary tumor resection. Sequences were derived from normal lung tissue next to the tumor, sampled at surgery. The receptors here all came from a male donor with early-stage non-small cell lung cancer.

V gene TRBV11-2 combines with J gene TRBJ2-1, with a tentative D call TRBD2 (6 bases). From germline, CDR1 is SGHAT and CDR2 FQNNGV. The CDR3 is 13 residues long. Deletions cut 6 bases from V and 7 bases from J, with 13 bases between. The CDR3 region has the DNA TGTGCCAGCAGGTCGGGACTCCGGAATGAGCAGTTCTTC. Residues: CASRSGLRNEQFF.

The chain employs TRBV20-1 and TRBJ1-1, with D hard to call. The V and J ends lost 2 bases and 1 base respectively, with 11 bases between them. Per germline, CDR1 DFQATT and CDR2 SNEGSKA (reference sequence). This CDR3 comprises 14 residues. CDR3 sequence reads: CSARSSRRNTEAFF. The CDR3 DNA follows: TGCAGTGCTAGATCTTCCAGGAGGAACACTGAAGCTTTCTTT.

This clonotype occurred a few times. The V call is TRBV7-8, the J call TRBJ2-1; TRBD2 might be the D (7 bases). CDR1 is SGHVS and CDR2 is FQNEAQ in the germline V gene. V lost 4 bases to trimming and J lost 15 bases, with 19 bases between them. The CDR3 extends over 13 amino acids. The CDR3: CASSSMGGAKRFF. CDR3 nucleotides: TGTGCCAGCAGCTCCATGGGGGGGGCCAAGCGGTTCTTC.

This clonotype was seen more than once but under ten times. The chain recombines TRBV2 with TRBJ2-5; 9 positions match TRBD2. Unmatched junction bases numbered 2, after V lost 9 bases and J lost 3 bases. The CDR3 length is 12 residues. Germline CDR1 SNHLY, CDR2 FYNNEI. The CDR3, as DNA: TGTGCCAGTAGCGGGAGTGAAGAGACCCAGTACTTC. This sequence encodes CASSGSEETQYF.